A single sample gave rise to the 30 T cell receptor beta chains below, sequenced in a study of blood T cell repertoires in COVID-19. Some clones are missing from TCRdb's copy, which holds only in-frame ones; the method was immunoSEQ multiplex PCR. The profile covers 44,000 or so clones, with approximately 70% appearing a single time and 6.2% taken by the ten largest. Sequencing was performed on peripheral blood. The receptors derive from an elderly man with acute or convalescent COVID-19.

This chain links TRBV7-6 with TRBJ2-3; TRBD1 matches 12 bases. The CDR3 spans 16 residues. Trimming at V came to 5 bases and at J to 5 bases, leaving 8 bases not matched to a gene. The V gene's germline CDR1 is SGHVS and CDR2 FNYEAQ. CDR3 in DNA: TGTGCCAGCAGCCCGGGGACAGGGGGCGGAATAGATACGCAGTATTTT. Its translation is CASSPGTGGGIDTQYF.

The rearrangement joins TRBV11-2 to TRBJ2-3; TRBD2 aligns across 8 bases. CDR1 and CDR2 (germline): SGHAT, FQNNGV. CDR3 size: 14 residues. J gave up 2 bases and V 5 bases, and 3 bases lay outside the gene matches. DNA for the CDR3: TGTGCCAGCAGCCGCGGGGGGTCCACAGATACGCAGTATTTT. Its translation is CASSRGGSTDTQYF.

The rearrangement joins TRBV7-3 to TRBJ1-1, with D unresolved. This CDR3 is 14 amino acids long. Germline lookup yields CDR1 SGHTA and CDR2 FQGTGA. V lost 5 bases and J 10 bases, leaving 20 bases between the germline ends. CDR3 in amino acids: CASSPTGPGSGAFF. In DNA, the CDR3 is TGTGCCAGCAGCCCAACCGGACCGGGATCGGGAGCTTTCTTT.

This clone appeared a few times. The genes are TRBV11-2 and TRBJ2-1; possibly TRBD2 for D (6 bases). The germline V gene encodes CDR1 SGHAT and CDR2 FQNNGV. Trimming removed 1 base from V and 7 bases from J, with 26 bases in between. The CDR3 is made up of 19 amino acids. The CDR3 reads CASSLGFPGRRGGTNEQFF. The CDR3 nucleotides read TGTGCCAGCAGCTTAGGGTTTCCGGGTCGGCGGGGAGGTACTAATGAGCAGTTCTTC.

This CDR3 reads CASSLRLAGGPRNIQYF. For the CDR3, the DNA is TGTGCCAGCAGCTTACGACTAGCGGGAGGGCCGAGAAACATTCAGTACTTC. This chain uses TRBV7-7 with TRBJ2-4; 14 positions agree with TRBD2. Germline V gene data show CDR1 as SSHAT and CDR2 as FNYEAQ (reference sequence). There are 17 residues in the CDR3. V lost 2 bases and J lost 6; bases outside the gene matches: 6.

In this sample, this clone turned up a few times. The CDR3: CASSQGQGATSAQYF. Written as DNA, the CDR3 is TGCGCCAGCAGCCAGGGACAGGGAGCGACATCGGCCCAGTACTTC. The V and J genes are TRBV5-1 and TRBJ2-5, with 9 bases lining up with TRBD1. V was clipped by 4 bases and J by 9 bases; unmatched bases: 13. This CDR3 has 15 residues. Germline CDR1 is SGHRS and CDR2 is YFSETQ.

The chain is built from TRBV5-1 and TRBJ1-2, with D perhaps matching TRBD1 (5 bases). The germline gives CDR1 SGHRS, CDR2 YFSETQ. CDR3 length: 15 residues. The V and J ends lost 2 bases and 1 base respectively, with 12 bases between them. The CDR3 loop is CASSLGQRDNYGYTF. In nucleotides, the CDR3 is TGCGCCAGCAGCTTAGGACAAAGAGATAACTATGGCTACACCTTC.

This sequence joins TRBV5-1 and TRBJ2-1, with 9 bases that match TRBD1. V gave up 7 bases and J gave up 3 bases; unmatched junction bases: 8. The CDR3 runs 15 residues. Germline V gives CDR1 SGHRS, CDR2 YFSETQ. CDR3 bases: TGCGCCAGCTCTGAGGAGGGACAGGGCTACAATGAGCAGTTCTTC. Encoded protein: CASSEEGQGYNEQFF.

The V and J genes are TRBV7-2 and TRBJ1-2, with D unresolved. The germline V and J ends were trimmed by 1 base and 7 bases, with 10 bases remaining between them. The CDR3 totals 13 residues. Germline values: CDR1 SGHTA, CDR2 FQGNSA. The CDR3: CASSLGVGRGYTF. CDR3 bases: TGTGCCAGCAGCTTAGGTGTCGGTCGTGGCTACACCTTC.

The genes are TRBV14 and TRBJ1-6; D gene unclear. The V gene lost 1 base and the J gene lost 15 bases, with 16 bases spanning the gap. The CDR3 extends over 14 amino acids. Germline V gene data show CDR1 as SGHDN and CDR2 as FVKESK. The CDR3 region has the DNA TGTGCCAGCAGCCAAGCTAGTGGCAGCTCTAACCTCCACTTT. It yields the protein CASSQASGSSNLHF.

The V gene is TRBV11-2, the J gene TRBJ2-7; 8 bases are a match to TRBD2. Germline V gene sequence: CDR1 SGHAT, CDR2 FQNNGV. V gave up 4 bases and J gave up 6 bases; unmatched junction bases: 11. This CDR3 has 15 residues. The CDR3 nucleotides are TGTGCCAGCAGCTCCGGAGTCGGGAGGGCTGGCGAGCAGTACTTC. It translates to CASSSGVGRAGEQYF.

The chain links TRBV19 to TRBJ2-7; 12 bases are shared with TRBD2. Trimming at V came to 7 bases and at J to 4 bases, leaving 5 bases not matched to a gene. The germline V gene has CDR1 LNHDA and CDR2 SQIVND (reference sequence). The CDR3 spans 14 residues. CDR3 protein: CASTASGGAYEQYF. As DNA, the CDR3 is TGTGCCAGTACCGCTAGCGGGGGGGCTTACGAGCAGTACTTC.

The V and J genes are TRBV6-5 and TRBJ1-2; perhaps TRBD1 as D (5 bases). The V end was cut by 2 bases, the J end by 0 bases, with 10 bases between. The CDR3 covers 15 residues. Per germline, CDR1 MNHEY and CDR2 SVGAGI. The CDR3 spells CASSYTQGTNYGYTF. The CDR3 nucleotides are TGTGCCAGCAGTTACACCCAGGGTACTAACTATGGCTACACCTTC.

The gene calls are TRBV2 and TRBJ1-5, with D maybe TRBD1 (5 bases). There are 13 residues in the CDR3. The germline CDR1 and CDR2 sequences are SNHLY and FYNNEI. V was trimmed by 0 bases and J by 6 bases, leaving 6 bases between them. CDR3 DNA: TGTGCCAGCAGTGAAGCGGGGCTTCAGCCCCAGCATTTT. Its protein is CASSEAGLQPQHF.

Note on this clone: The final CDR3 position lacks the conserved phenylalanine or tryptophan, pointing to a likely read error. It is unclear where the CDR3 begins or ends on the DNA, so no DNA is shown, and the CDR3 is as TCRdb lists it. The chain combines TRBV18 with TRBJ1-3; TRBD1, the table's D call, was not compared with the DNA. The CDR3 length is 11 residues, termini included. Germline assignment: CDR1 KGHSH and CDR2 LQKENI. This CDR3 is CASSSDVTGSD.

The chain links TRBV11-2 to TRBJ2-1; possible D gene TRBD2, 5 bases. Germline CDR1 SGHAT, CDR2 FQNNGV. V was trimmed by 5 bases and J by 5 bases, leaving 16 bases between them. The CDR3 sequence is 15 residues long. The CDR3 loop reads CASSAKPWENNEQFF. The CDR3 nucleotides read TGTGCCAGCAGCGCTAAGCCTTGGGAGAACAATGAGCAGTTCTTC.

The V gene is TRBV11-2, the J gene TRBJ1-1; D perhaps matches TRBD1 (5 bases). Deletions cut 5 bases from V and 4 bases from J, with 14 bases between. The CDR3 is 14 amino acids. Germline CDR1 reads SGHAT; CDR2 reads FQNNGV. The CDR3 sequence: CASSRGAGGTEAFF. The CDR3 bases are TGTGCCAGCAGCCGAGGGGCCGGGGGCACTGAAGCTTTCTTT.

The genes are TRBV15 and TRBJ2-1, with 8 bases identical to TRBD2. This CDR3 has 18 residues. Germline loops: CDR1 LNHNV, CDR2 YYDKDF (reference sequence). With V trimmed by 11 bases and J by 0 bases, 18 bases remained unmatched. The CDR3 bases are TGTGCCTCTAGGGCTAGCGGGTCTGCCGGGGGCTCCTACAATGAGCAGTTCTTC. Translated: CASRASGSAGGSYNEQFF.

The rearrangement links TRBV15 to TRBJ2-2; 10 nucleotides line up with TRBD2. The CDR3 runs 17 residues. Germline V gene lookup returns CDR1 LNHNV and CDR2 YYDKDF (reference sequence). V shed 3 bases and J 7 bases; nucleotides not matched to a gene: 11. This CDR3 reads CATSRPGTSDLYGELFF. CDR3 sequence (DNA): TGTGCCACCAGCAGGCCGGGGACTAGCGACCTGTACGGGGAGCTGTTTTTT.

The V and J genes are TRBV9 and TRBJ2-7, with D perhaps TRBD2 (6 bases). The V and J ends lost 4 bases and 6 bases respectively, with 14 bases between them. CDR3 length: 13 amino acids. Germline V lookup: CDR1 SGDLS, CDR2 YYNGEE. CDR3 coding DNA: TGTGCCAGCAGCCTGGGACTTCAAGGCGAGCAGTACTTC. Its protein product is CASSLGLQGEQYF.

This chain links TRBV2 with TRBJ1-1, with 9 positions matching TRBD1. This CDR3 comprises 13 residues. V shed 4 bases and J 6 bases; nucleotides not matched to a gene: 3. The germline V gene encodes CDR1 SNHLY and CDR2 FYNNEI. CDR3 nucleotide sequence: TGTGCCAGCAGTGGGGACAGGGACGCTGAAGCTTTCTTT. Translating gives CASSGDRDAEAFF.

The CDR3 DNA reads TGTGCCAGCAGTCCCTCGGGTGACGAGCAGTACTTC. It specifies CASSPSGDEQYF. The J gene is TRBJ2-7, the V gene TRBV12-3 or TRBV12-4; D remains ambiguous. CDR3 length: 12 residues. V was cut by 5 bases and J by 5 bases, with 10 bases left in between.

This sequence joins TRBV3-1 (or the pseudogene TRBV3-2) and TRBJ1-2; D gene ambiguous. This CDR3 region has 13 residues. Trimming stripped 4 bases from V and 9 bases from J, with 15 bases between. Germline lookup yields CDR1 LGHDT and CDR2 YNNKEL (reference sequence). CDR3 protein: CASSPAVEISYTF. Written as DNA, the CDR3 is TGTGCCAGCAGCCCAGCGGTCGAGATAAGCTACACCTTC.

The J gene is TRBJ2-1, the V gene TRBV27; possibly TRBD1 for D (5 bases). CDR1 MNHEY and CDR2 SMNVEV come from the germline V gene (reference sequence). CDR3 length: 11 residues. Trimming stripped 4 bases from V and 11 bases from J, with 9 bases between. The CDR3 loop is CASSSLDKQFF. The CDR3 coding sequence is TGTGCCAGCAGTTCGTTGGACAAGCAGTTCTTC.

Ten or more counts support this clone. The rearrangement uses TRBV4-3 and TRBJ2-5; 10 bases match TRBD2. The CDR3 loop spans 16 amino acids. Germline values: CDR1 LGHNA, CDR2 YSLEER. V lost 4 bases to trimming and J lost 1 base; unmatched junction nucleotides: 6. Here the CDR3 reads CASSPQLAGIQETQYF. CDR3 nucleotides: TGCGCCAGCAGCCCCCAACTAGCGGGGATCCAAGAGACCCAGTACTTC.

The genes are TRBV19 and TRBJ2-1; 8 nucleotides agree with TRBD2. CDR3 length: 16 residues. Per germline, CDR1 LNHDA and CDR2 SQIVND (reference sequence). V gave up 5 bases and J gave up 5 bases; unmatched junction bases: 11. CDR3 sequence (DNA): TGTGCCAGTAGTTTCCCAACGGGGGGGTTAGACAATGAGCAGTTCTTC. Translated: CASSFPTGGLDNEQFF. Full variable domain (missing parts from reference TRBV19 and TRBJ2-1): DGGITQSPKYLFRKEGQNVTLSCEQNLNHDAMYWYRQDPGQGLRLIYYSQIVNDFQKGDIAEGYSVSREKKESFPLTVTSAQKNPTAFYLCASSFPTGGLDNEQFFGPGTRLTVL.

This clone was seen only a few times. DNA for the CDR3: TGCGCCAGCAGCTTGGATGGGCAGGGGGACACAGATACGCAGTATTTT. Translating it yields CASSLDGQGDTDTQYF. J is TRBJ2-3 and V is TRBV5-1; 7 bases line up with TRBD1. V shed 0 bases, J shed 2 bases, and the junction held 6 bases outside the gene matches. This CDR3 is 16 amino acids long. The germline gives CDR1 SGHRS, CDR2 YFSETQ. The entire variable domain, with the rest obtained from reference TRBV5-1 and TRBJ2-3, is as follows: KAGVTQTPRYLIKTRGQQVTLSCSPISGHRSVSWYQQTPGQGLQFLFEYFSETQRNKGNFPGRFSGRQFSNSRSEMNVSTLELGDSALYLCASSLDGQGDTDTQYFGPGTRLTVL.

The genes are TRBV19 and TRBJ1-2, with 7 bases identical to TRBD1. The CDR3 is made up of 15 amino acids. Germline CDR1 and CDR2: LNHDA and SQIVND (reference sequence). V shed 6 bases and J 2 bases; nucleotides not matched to a gene: 9. The CDR3 region has the DNA TGTGCCAGTAGCCAACAAGGGGGCTTCAACTATGGCTACACCTTC. This sequence encodes CASSQQGGFNYGYTF.

V and J are TRBV6-6 and TRBJ1-2; D not certain. In germline, CDR1 is MNHNY, CDR2 SVGAGI (reference sequence). Trimming shortened V by 7 bases and J by 8 bases, and 14 bases separated the two germline ends. This CDR3 is 12 amino acids long. The CDR3 protein is CASTQLFTGYTF. The DNA of the CDR3 is TGTGCCAGCACCCAACTTTTCACCGGCTACACCTTC.

The rearrangement joins TRBV18 to TRBJ2-1; TRBD2 aligns across 9 bases. Germline lookup yields CDR1 KGHSH and CDR2 LQKENI. V shed 3 bases and J 0 bases; nucleotides not matched to a gene: 12. The CDR3 has 19 amino acids. CDR3 region: CASSPKDSGLASSYNEQFF. The DNA for the CDR3 is TGTGCCAGCTCACCTAAGGACAGCGGACTAGCGAGCTCCTACAATGAGCAGTTCTTC.